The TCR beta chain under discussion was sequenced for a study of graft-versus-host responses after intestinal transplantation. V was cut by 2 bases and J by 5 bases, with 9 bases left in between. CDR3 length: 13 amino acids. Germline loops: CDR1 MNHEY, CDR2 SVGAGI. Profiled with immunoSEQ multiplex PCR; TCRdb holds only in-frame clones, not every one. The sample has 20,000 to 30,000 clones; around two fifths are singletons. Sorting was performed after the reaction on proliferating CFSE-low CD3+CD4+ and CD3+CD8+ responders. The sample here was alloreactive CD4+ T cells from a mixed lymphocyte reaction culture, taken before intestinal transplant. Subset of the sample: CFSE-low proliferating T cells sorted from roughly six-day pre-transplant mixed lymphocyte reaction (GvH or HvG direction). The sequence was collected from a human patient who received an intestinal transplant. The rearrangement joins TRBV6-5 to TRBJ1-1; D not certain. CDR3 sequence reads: CASSYGRATEAFF. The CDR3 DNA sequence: TGTGCCAGCAGTTACGGGCGGGCGACTGAAGCTTTCTTT.